Below, 31 T cell receptor beta chains from the same sample are listed, as sequenced in a study of cytomegalovirus exposure and HLA in healthy donors. PCR employed 60 Vbeta and 13 Jbeta primers. Some clones are missing from TCRdb's copy, which holds only in-frame ones; the method was immunoSEQ multiplex PCR. Among 150,000 or so clones listed, roughly 79% were seen once. Input material: PBMCs. All receptors come from a woman in her forties in good health and CMV-seropositive.

V and J are TRBV5-1 and TRBJ1-1; TRBD1 is a possible D gene (6 bases). The CDR3 runs to 15 residues. Germline V gene data show CDR1 as SGHRS and CDR2 as YFSETQ. Trimming cost V 0 bases and J 3 bases, with 12 bases left between them. The CDR3 coding sequence is TGCGCCAGCAGCTTGGAGCGGGGGGGCTACACTGAAGCTTTCTTT. Translated, it gives CASSLERGGYTEAFF.

The V gene is TRBV6-5, the J gene TRBJ1-2, with D possibly TRBD1 on 5 matching bases. The CDR3 consists of 12 residues. CDR1 MNHEY and CDR2 SVGAGI come from the germline V gene. V lost 6 bases, J lost 5 bases, and 10 bases lay in between. The CDR3 DNA sequence: TGTGCCAGCAGGACGGCAGGGTATGGCTACACCTTC. Amino acids: CASRTAGYGYTF.

The chain combines TRBV6-1 with TRBJ2-3, with 14 bases matching TRBD2. Germline CDR1 and CDR2: MNHNS and SASEGT. This CDR3 is 16 amino acids long. The trim removed 4 bases at V and 3 bases at J, leaving 3 bases unmatched. This CDR3 is CASSARTSGGTDTQYF. DNA for the CDR3: TGTGCCAGCAGTGCCCGGACTAGCGGGGGGACAGATACGCAGTATTTT.

This clone was picked up a small number of times. V gene TRBV5-5 combines with J gene TRBJ2-2, with D tentatively TRBD1 (5 bases). Germline-derived CDR1 and CDR2 are SGHKS and YYEKEE (reference sequence). With 4 bases removed from V and 0 bases from J, the gap between germline ends came to 13 bases. This CDR3 comprises 16 residues. The DNA for the CDR3 is TGTGCCAGCAGCCCGACAGTTCACGCGAACACCGGGGAGCTGTTTTTT. Protein: CASSPTVHANTGELFF.

V gene TRBV10-1 combines with J gene TRBJ2-3; the match to TRBD1 covers 7 bases. The length of the CDR3 is 13 residues. Germline lookup yields CDR1 WNHNN and CDR2 SYGVQD (reference sequence). J gave up 1 base and V 6 bases, and 1 base lay outside the gene matches. CDR3 protein: CASSQGGTDTQYF. DNA of the CDR3: TGCGCCAGCAGCCAGGGGGGCACAGATACGCAGTATTTT.

The gene calls are TRBV27 and TRBJ2-7; possibly TRBD2 for D (5 bases). The length of the CDR3 is 13 residues. The V gene's germline CDR1 is MNHEY and CDR2 SMNVEV (reference sequence). Trimming took 4 bases from V and 6 from J, leaving 13 bases between them. The CDR3: CASSSEASPEQYF. CDR3 DNA sequence: TGTGCCAGCAGTTCGGAGGCGTCCCCCGAGCAGTACTTC.

CDR3 nucleotides: TGTGCCAGCAGTTTCTGGCGGGGGGGTAACTACAATGAGCAGTTCTTC. Translation: CASSFWRGGNYNEQFF. The chain couples TRBV28 to TRBJ2-1; TRBD2 matches 9 bases. This CDR3 comprises 16 residues. V lost 3 bases and J lost 3; bases outside the gene matches: 6. Germline CDR1 is MDHEN and CDR2 is SYDVKM.

The chain uses TRBV6-5 and TRBJ1-1; tentative D call: TRBD1 (5 bases). The V gene's germline CDR1 is MNHEY and CDR2 SVGAGI. The V end lost 6 bases, the J end lost 0 bases, and 14 bases lay between the germline ends. CDR3 size: 15 residues. CDR3 in DNA: TGTGCCAGCAGCAGAGGTGCAGGGCTGAACACTGAAGCTTTCTTT. This gives the protein CASSRGAGLNTEAFF.

This rearrangement joins TRBV7-2 to TRBJ2-3; 13 bases agree with TRBD2. Germline CDR1 reads SGHTA; CDR2 reads FQGNSA. This CDR3 has 16 amino acids. V lost 5 bases, J lost 1 base, and 3 bases stayed unmatched. The CDR3 DNA reads TGTGCCAGCAGCCTAACTAGCGGGGGGGGCACAGATACGCAGTATTTT. Amino acids: CASSLTSGGGTDTQYF.

V usage is TRBV9 and J usage is TRBJ1-2; tentatively, D is TRBD1 (5 bases). The CDR3 length is 12 residues. Germline CDR1 SGDLS, CDR2 YYNGEE. V lost 4 bases and J lost 8, with 12 bases in between. The CDR3: CASSPGGGGYTF. The CDR3 coding sequence is TGTGCCAGCAGCCCGGGCGGGGGAGGCTACACCTTC.

This clone was picked up a small number of times. V is TRBV5-4 and J is TRBJ1-2, with D possibly being TRBD1 (5 bases). Germline CDR1 is SGHNT and CDR2 is YYREEE (reference sequence). CDR3 length equals 15 residues. Trimming cost V 0 bases and J 5 bases, with 14 bases left between them. The CDR3 bases are TGTGCCAGCAGCTTGGAGCTAACAGGAAAGTATGGCTACACCTTC. Translation: CASSLELTGKYGYTF.

J is TRBJ2-1 and V is TRBV18; 13 bases line up with TRBD2. V dropped 3 bases and J dropped 10; count of bases not matched to a gene: 12. The germline CDR1 and CDR2 sequences are KGHSH and LQKENI. The length of the CDR3 is 17 residues. CDR3 in DNA: TGTGCCAGCTCACCCCAACCGACTAGCGGGGGGTTATGGGAGCAGTTCTTC. Its translation is CASSPQPTSGGLWEQFF.

As to this clone: This CDR3 is also generated by other DNA sequences in the sample. This chain uses TRBV19 with TRBJ2-7, with TRBD1 matching over 7 bases. Germline CDR1 is LNHDA and CDR2 is SQIVND (reference sequence). This CDR3 has 15 amino acids. Trimming removed 4 bases from V and 2 bases from J; junction bases left unmatched: 8. CDR3 coding DNA: TGTGCCAGTAGTAGGAGACAGGGCTCTACCTACGAGCAGTACTTC. Translating gives CASSRRQGSTYEQYF.

This rearrangement joins TRBV30 to TRBJ1-6; 7 positions match TRBD1. V lost 2 bases to trimming and J lost 9 bases; unmatched junction nucleotides: 4. Per germline, CDR1 GTSNPN and CDR2 SVGIG (reference sequence). The CDR3 length is 13 residues. CDR3 residues: CAWSPRQGSPLHF. The CDR3 nucleotides are TGTGCCTGGAGTCCGAGACAGGGTTCACCCCTCCACTTT.

V and J are TRBV19 and TRBJ1-2; tentative D call: TRBD1 (5 bases). The CDR3 contains 13 residues. Per the germline V gene, CDR1 is LNHDA and CDR2 is SQIVND (reference sequence). V lost 2 bases, J lost 5 bases, and 9 bases lay in between. The CDR3 region has the DNA TGTGCCAGTAGTATACAGGAGGGGTATGGCTACACCTTC. This translates into CASSIQEGYGYTF.

CDR3 amino acids: CASSLPGVLQETQYF. CDR3 bases: TGTGCCAGCAGCTTGCCAGGTGTGCTTCAAGAGACCCAGTACTTC. The chain joins TRBV5-4 to TRBJ2-5; D remains ambiguous. From germline, CDR1 is SGHNT and CDR2 YYREEE (reference sequence). The CDR3 loop spans 15 amino acids. V gave up 1 base and J gave up 2 bases, with 12 bases separating them.

V and J are TRBV7-9 and TRBJ2-2, with D perhaps matching TRBD2 (6 bases). V was clipped by 1 base and J by 3 bases, with 18 bases between them. CDR1 and CDR2 (germline): SEHNR, FQNEAQ (reference sequence). This CDR3 has 18 amino acids. DNA of the CDR3: TGTGCCAGCAGCTTAGGGTTGGTGGGGACTTATTACACCGGGGAGCTGTTTTTT. Translating gives CASSLGLVGTYYTGELFF.

The chain employs TRBV10-3 and TRBJ2-2; 7 bases match TRBD2. The germline gives CDR1 ENHRY, CDR2 SYGVKD. This CDR3 has 16 amino acids. Losses at the gene ends were 10 bases for V and 3 bases for J; bases not matched to a gene: 14. CDR3 bases: TGTGCCACCGGATCAACTGAGCGGGGCTACACCGGGGAGCTGTTTTTT. This sequence encodes CATGSTERGYTGELFF.

This clone was seen just once. J is TRBJ2-4 and V is TRBV18, with D possibly matching TRBD1 (6 bases). CDR1 is KGHSH, CDR2 LQKENI, per germline. Between the trimmed V and J ends, which lost 3 bases and 6 bases, there was a span of 15 bases. This CDR3 has 15 amino acids. In nucleotides, the CDR3 is TGTGCCAGCTCACCGAACCGGGACACCCCAAACATTCAGTACTTC. As protein: CASSPNRDTPNIQYF. Variable domain in full (rest from reference TRBV18 and TRBJ2-4): NAGVMQNPRHLVRRRGQEARLRCSPMKGHSHVYWYRQLPEEGLKFMVYLQKENIIDESGMPKERFSAEFPKEGPSILRIQQVVRGDSAAYFCASSPNRDTPNIQYFGAGTRLSVL.

V usage is TRBV9 and J usage is TRBJ2-7; 7 bases line up with TRBD1. The CDR3 has 15 amino acids. After removal of 3 bases from V and 2 bases from J, the junction contained 8 bases not matched to a gene. The germline V gene encodes CDR1 SGDLS and CDR2 YYNGEE. CDR3 in amino acids: CASSGTGDIPYEQYF. The CDR3 nucleotides read TGTGCCAGCAGCGGTACAGGGGACATACCCTACGAGCAGTACTTC.

The chain carries TRBV12-5 and TRBJ1-1, with D possibly TRBD1 on 5 matching bases. CDR1 and CDR2 (germline): LGHNT, FRNRAP. The CDR3 has 14 residues. The germline V and J ends were trimmed by 7 bases and 1 base, with 13 bases remaining between them. Here the CDR3 DNA reads TGTGCTAGTGTCAGGGTTGGCGGGAACACTGAAGCTTTCTTT. Amino acids: CASVRVGGNTEAFF. Supplemented by reference TRBV12-5 and TRBJ1-1, the full variable domain reads DARVTQTPRHKVTEMGQEVTMRCQPILGHNTVFWYRQTMMQGLELLAYFRNRAPLDDSGMPKDRFSAEMPDATLATLKIQPSEPRDSAVYFCASVRVGGNTEAFFGQGTRLTVV.

The CDR3 spells CASSLPDRADYTF. The CDR3 region has the DNA TGTGCCAGCAGTTTACCCGACAGGGCAGACTACACCTTC. This chain connects TRBV28 to TRBJ1-2; 7 nucleotides line up with TRBD1. The V gene end was trimmed by 2 bases and the J gene end by 10 bases; junction bases not matched to a gene: 7. The CDR3 sequence is 13 residues long. The germline gives CDR1 MDHEN, CDR2 SYDVKM.

The V call is TRBV19, the J call TRBJ2-3; TRBD2 matches at 12 bases. The CDR3 has 17 residues. Germline V gene sequence: CDR1 LNHDA, CDR2 SQIVND (reference sequence). After removal of 3 bases from V and 6 bases from J, the junction contained 10 bases not matched to a gene. The CDR3 here is CASSIFGTSGSGDTQYF. The CDR3 DNA reads TGTGCCAGTAGTATTTTCGGGACTAGCGGGTCGGGTGATACGCAGTATTTT. Full variable domain (remainder filled in from reference TRBV19 and TRBJ2-3): DGGITQSPKYLFRKEGQNVTLSCEQNLNHDAMYWYRQDPGQGLRLIYYSQIVNDFQKGDIAEGYSVSREKKESFPLTVTSAQKNPTAFYLCASSIFGTSGSGDTQYFGPGTRLTVL.

Here the CDR3 reads CASSRLADPGEQYF. In DNA, the CDR3 is TGTGCCAGCAGCCGTCTAGCTGACCCTGGAGAGCAGTACTTC. This chain joins TRBV2 and TRBJ2-7; D is perhaps TRBD2 (5 bases). Germline-derived CDR1 and CDR2 are SNHLY and FYNNEI. Trimming pared 6 bases from V and 7 bases from J, leaving 19 bases between. CDR3 length: 14 amino acids.

The genes are TRBV13 and TRBJ2-3; 8 nucleotides align to TRBD2. The germline V gene has CDR1 PRHDT and CDR2 FYEKMQ (reference sequence). J lost 3 bases, V lost 5 bases, and 10 bases had no gene match. The length of the CDR3 is 16 residues. The CDR3 here is CASSPRGLAVTDTQYF. The CDR3 DNA reads as TGTGCCAGCAGCCCCCGAGGACTAGCCGTTACAGATACGCAGTATTTT.

The rearrangement joins TRBV4-2 to TRBJ2-1, with TRBD2 matching 14 bases. CDR1 is LGHNA, CDR2 YNFKEQ, per germline. CDR3 length: 17 amino acids. The V and J ends lost 0 bases and 7 bases, in that order; junction bases with no gene match: 5. CDR3: CASSQDWTSGGTNEQFF. The DNA for the CDR3 is TGTGCCAGCAGCCAAGACTGGACTAGCGGGGGGACGAATGAGCAGTTCTTC.

This rearrangement joins TRBV5-4 to TRBJ2-1; D may be TRBD1 (5 bases). CDR1 is SGHNT, CDR2 YYREEE, per germline (reference sequence). With 3 bases removed from V and 6 bases from J, the gap between germline ends came to 7 bases. This CDR3 region has 12 residues. The CDR3 nucleotides read TGTGCCAGCAGCTGGGGCCCCAATGAGCAGTTCTTC. Amino acid sequence: CASSWGPNEQFF.

The rearrangement links TRBV18 to TRBJ1-5, with D perhaps matching TRBD1 (5 bases). V gave up 1 base and J gave up 5 bases, with 18 bases separating them. The germline V gene encodes CDR1 KGHSH and CDR2 LQKENI. This CDR3 spans 17 amino acids. DNA of the CDR3: TGTGCCAGCTCACCACTTCCTAAGGGGCTGGGTGATCAGCCCCAGCATTTT. Translated, it gives CASSPLPKGLGDQPQHF. Combining the CDR3 with reference TRBV18 and TRBJ1-5 gives the whole variable domain NAGVMQNPRHLVRRRGQEARLRCSPMKGHSHVYWYRQLPEEGLKFMVYLQKENIIDESGMPKERFSAEFPKEGPSILRIQQVVRGDSAAYFCASSPLPKGLGDQPQHFGDGTRLSIL.

The V call is TRBV5-1, the J call TRBJ2-7; 7 bases agree with TRBD2. This CDR3 is 15 amino acids long. Per germline, CDR1 SGHRS and CDR2 YFSETQ. The junction had 7 bases not matched to a gene; V was cut back by 1 base and J by 3 bases. The CDR3: CASSLWATGGYEQYF. CDR3 sequence (DNA): TGCGCCAGCAGCTTGTGGGCTACGGGGGGCTACGAGCAGTACTTC.

As regards this clone: Other nucleotide sequences from this sample produce the same CDR3. The chain carries TRBV5-1 and TRBJ2-7; 12 bases map to TRBD2. CDR3 size: 14 residues. The trim removed 1 base at V and 4 bases at J, leaving 0 bases unmatched. CDR1 is SGHRS and CDR2 is YFSETQ in the germline V gene. CDR3 region: CASSLTSGGYEQYF. The DNA for the CDR3 is TGCGCCAGCAGCTTGACTAGCGGGGGGTACGAGCAGTACTTC. The whole variable domain, remainder taken from reference TRBV5-1 and TRBJ2-7, is KAGVTQTPRYLIKTRGQQVTLSCSPISGHRSVSWYQQTPGQGLQFLFEYFSETQRNKGNFPGRFSGRQFSNSRSEMNVSTLELGDSALYLCASSLTSGGYEQYFGPGTRLTVT.

This chain links TRBV5-1 with TRBJ1-1, with TRBD1 as a possible D gene (6 bases). The V gene's germline CDR1 is SGHRS and CDR2 YFSETQ. The CDR3 runs 17 residues. Trimming took off 5 bases at V and 0 bases at J, with 20 bases between the two ends. DNA for the CDR3: TGCGCCAGCAGGGCAGACGGGGGGGCAAATATGAACACTGAAGCTTTCTTT. Its protein is CASRADGGANMNTEAFF.